One and the same sample provided the 10 T cell receptor beta chains below, sequenced in a study of blood T cell repertoires in COVID-19. Some clones are missing from TCRdb's copy, which holds only in-frame ones; the method was immunoSEQ multiplex PCR. The table records under 300,000 clones, about 83% of them present only once. Sequenced sample: peripheral blood. The receptors here all came from an elderly man with acute or convalescent COVID-19.

This chain uses TRBV6-5 with TRBJ2-5; TRBD1 is a possible D gene (5 bases). Germline V gene sequence: CDR1 MNHEY, CDR2 SVGAGI. V shed 3 bases and J shed 4 bases, with 9 bases lying between them. The CDR3 is 13 residues long. CDR3 protein: CASSYSGLETQYF. Here the CDR3 DNA reads TGTGCCAGCAGTTATTCAGGGCTAGAGACCCAGTACTTC.

In its sample, this clone was seen a few times. The V gene is TRBV7-9, the J gene TRBJ1-1; 7 bases are a match to TRBD1. Per germline, CDR1 SEHNR and CDR2 FQNEAQ (reference sequence). V was pared by 5 bases and J by 4 bases, with 7 bases of the junction left unmatched. This CDR3 region has 14 residues. CDR3 sequence (DNA): TGTGCCAGCAGCCCTTCGACAGGGCGCACTGAAGCTTTCTTT. Translated, it gives CASSPSTGRTEAFF.

The genes are TRBV11-2 and TRBJ1-1, with no clear D. Germline CDR1 reads SGHAT; CDR2 reads FQNNGV. CDR3 size: 14 residues. Trimming took 5 bases from V and 2 from J, leaving 12 bases between them. CDR3 in DNA: TGTGCCAGCAGCCCTAGCGGGGTTAACACTGAAGCTTTCTTT. Its translation: CASSPSGVNTEAFF.

This clone was seen more than once but under ten times. The gene calls are TRBV18 and TRBJ2-4, with no clear D. V lost 3 bases and J lost 5, with 11 bases in between. The V gene's germline CDR1 is KGHSH and CDR2 LQKENI. This CDR3 is built from 14 residues. The CDR3 loop reads CASSPNLAENIQYF. In DNA, the CDR3 is TGTGCCAGCTCACCTAATTTGGCCGAAAACATTCAGTACTTC.

The chain recombines TRBV7-2 with TRBJ2-7; no clear D gene. CDR1 is SGHTA and CDR2 is FQGNSA in the germline V gene. V lost 7 bases to trimming and J lost 6 bases, with 10 bases between them. The CDR3 loop spans 11 amino acids. CDR3 amino acids: CASTSFGEQYF. The CDR3, as DNA: TGTGCCAGCACCTCCTTCGGCGAGCAGTACTTC.

This clone was found a few times. V is TRBV5-1 and J is TRBJ1-6; 7 bases agree with TRBD1. This CDR3 has 13 amino acids. Germline CDR1 SGHRS, CDR2 YFSETQ. V shed 7 bases and J 7 bases; nucleotides not matched to a gene: 5. Here the CDR3 DNA reads TGCGCCAGCCACGGACAGGACAATTCACCCCTCCACTTT. Translated, it gives CASHGQDNSPLHF.

V and J are TRBV6-2 or TRBV6-3 and TRBJ1-4; TRBD1 is a possible D gene (5 bases). Germline CDR1 is MNHEY and CDR2 is SVGEGT. This CDR3 region has 14 residues. V was shortened by 5 bases and J by 10 bases, with 17 bases between the two germline ends. CDR3 bases: TGTGCCAGCAGTCAGGGAGGGCGTTCTGGAAAACTGTTTTTT. Its protein is CASSQGGRSGKLFF.

The chain uses TRBV20-1 and TRBJ2-3, with D possibly matching TRBD1 (6 bases). The V end was cut by 4 bases, the J end by 12 bases, with 14 bases between. Germline CDR1 DFQATT, CDR2 SNEGSKA (reference sequence). The CDR3 is 11 amino acids. In DNA, the CDR3 is TGCAGTGCTACTGACAGGTTAATCCAGTATTTT. Protein sequence: CSATDRLIQYF.

This sequence joins TRBV20-1 and TRBJ2-5, with unresolved D. Germline V gene sequence: CDR1 DFQATT, CDR2 SNEGSKA (reference sequence). V gave up 3 bases and J gave up 5 bases, with 4 bases separating them. The CDR3 length is 10 residues. DNA for the CDR3: TGCAGTGCTAGGGAGGAGACCCAGTACTTC. The encoded protein is CSAREETQYF.

The chain uses TRBV5-5 and TRBJ2-2, with a tentative D call TRBD1 (5 bases). The CDR3 covers 16 residues. V was shortened by 0 bases and J by 1 base, with 10 bases between the two germline ends. Germline CDR1 and CDR2: SGHKS and YYEKEE (reference sequence). The chain's CDR3 is CASSLVPGKNTGELFF. The CDR3 region has the DNA TGTGCCAGCAGCTTGGTGCCAGGGAAGAACACCGGGGAGCTGTTTTTT.